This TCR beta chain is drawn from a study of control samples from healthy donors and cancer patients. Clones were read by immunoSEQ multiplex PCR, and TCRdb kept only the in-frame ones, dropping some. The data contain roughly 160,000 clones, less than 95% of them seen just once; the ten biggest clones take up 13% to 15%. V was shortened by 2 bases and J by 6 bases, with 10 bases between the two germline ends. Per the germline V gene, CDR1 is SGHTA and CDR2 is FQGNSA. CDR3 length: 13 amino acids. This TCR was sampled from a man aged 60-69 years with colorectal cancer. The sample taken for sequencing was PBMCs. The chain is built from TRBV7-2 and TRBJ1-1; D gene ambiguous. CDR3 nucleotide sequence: TGTGCCAGCAGCTTACAATTGGGCCCTGAAGCTTTCTTT. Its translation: CASSLQLGPEAFF.